This TCR beta chain was documented in a study of shared T cell receptors in the human thymus. Using immunoSEQ multiplex PCR, the repertoire was profiled, and TCRdb retains in-frame clones only, with some absent. The table shows some 700,000 clones, with 85% to 90% occurring only once. The CDR3 is 15 residues long. Germline V lookup: CDR1 MGHDK, CDR2 SYGVNS. The V gene end was trimmed by 7 bases and the J gene end by 2 bases; junction bases not matched to a gene: 5. This same sample was also taken into another study, of human thymus T cells. That report notes: It was healthy Finnish infants having corrective surgery for congenital heart defects who were the donors. Corrective cardiac operations yielded the resected thymus tissue. Thymic and blood repertoires seemed to show skewed V and J gene use.

This rearrangement joins TRBV25-1 to TRBJ2-7; TRBD2 matches 13 bases. Sequences were obtained from thymocytes. The TCR was taken from a boy in the first two years of life with a congenital heart defect. CDR3 nucleotide sequence: TGTGCCAGCACTGGCGGGACTAGCGGGACCTACGAGCAGTACTTC. Its translation: CASTGGTSGTYEQYF.